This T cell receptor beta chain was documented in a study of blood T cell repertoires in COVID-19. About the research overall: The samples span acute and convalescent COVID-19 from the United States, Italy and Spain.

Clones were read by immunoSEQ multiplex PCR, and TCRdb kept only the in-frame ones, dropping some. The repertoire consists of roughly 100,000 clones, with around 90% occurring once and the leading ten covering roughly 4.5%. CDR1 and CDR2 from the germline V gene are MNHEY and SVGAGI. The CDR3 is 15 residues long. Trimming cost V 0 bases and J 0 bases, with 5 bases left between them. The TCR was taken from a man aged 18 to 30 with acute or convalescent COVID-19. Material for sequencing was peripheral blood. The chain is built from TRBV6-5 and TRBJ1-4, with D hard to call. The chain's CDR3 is CASSYSGATNEKLFF. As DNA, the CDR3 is TGTGCCAGCAGTTACTCCGGGGCAACTAATGAAAAACTGTTTTTT.